This T cell receptor (beta chain) comes out of a study of yellow fever vaccine responses in identical twins. Study-level findings and limits: Vaccine-induced T cell responses in twins were reportedly observed to appear partly convergent, partly personalized.

TCRdb passed the RT-PCR reads through MiXCR, listing each CDR3 protein once. The repertoire has roughly 23,000 distinct CDR3 sequences, around four fifths of them found once; the top ten carry about 5%. On this clonotype: Its antigen is undetermined.

The CDR3 is 14 amino acids. The germline CDR1 and CDR2 sequences are MDHEN and SYDVKM. V lost 1 base and J 6 bases, leaving 7 bases between the germline ends. This specimen consisted of T cells from blood (PBMCs), unsorted or a sorted subset (not recorded which), obtained before or after yellow fever vaccination (not recorded which). The TCR comes from a woman under 30 who received the yellow fever vaccine. The chain carries TRBV28 and TRBJ1-6; the D gene is possibly TRBD1 (5 bases). Here the CDR3 DNA reads TGTGCCAGCAGTTTATACAGGACTAATTCACCCCTCCACTTT. It is translated as CASSLYRTNSPLHF.